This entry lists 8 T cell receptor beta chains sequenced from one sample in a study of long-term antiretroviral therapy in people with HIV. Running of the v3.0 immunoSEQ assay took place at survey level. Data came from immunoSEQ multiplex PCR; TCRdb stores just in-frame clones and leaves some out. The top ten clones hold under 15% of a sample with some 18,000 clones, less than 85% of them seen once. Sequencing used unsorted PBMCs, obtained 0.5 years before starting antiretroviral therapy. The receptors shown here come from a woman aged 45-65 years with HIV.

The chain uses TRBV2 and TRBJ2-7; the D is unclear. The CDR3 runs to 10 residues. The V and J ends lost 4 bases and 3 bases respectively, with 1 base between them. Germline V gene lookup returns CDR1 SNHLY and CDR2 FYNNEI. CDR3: CASSVYEQYV. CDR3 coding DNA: TGTGCCAGCAGTGTCTACGAGCAGTACGTC.

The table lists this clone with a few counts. The CDR3 sequence is CASSQADRPNYGYTF. In nucleotides, the CDR3 is TGTGCCAGCAGCCAAGCGGACAGGCCTAACTATGGCTACACCTTC. This chain uses TRBV14 with TRBJ1-2, with TRBD1 matching over 7 bases. J lost 0 bases, V lost 1 base, and 2 bases had no gene match. Germline CDR1 reads SGHDN; CDR2 reads FVKESK. This CDR3 is built from 15 residues.

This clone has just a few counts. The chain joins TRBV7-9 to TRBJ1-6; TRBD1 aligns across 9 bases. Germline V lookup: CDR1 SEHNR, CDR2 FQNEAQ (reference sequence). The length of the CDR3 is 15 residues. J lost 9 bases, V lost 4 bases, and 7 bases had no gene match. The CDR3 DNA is TGTGCCAGCAGCTCGTCGGACAGGGGAACTTCACCCCTCCACTTT. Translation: CASSSSDRGTSPLHF. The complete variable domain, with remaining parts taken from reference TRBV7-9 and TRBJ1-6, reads DTGVSQNPRHKITKRGQNVTFRCDPISEHNRLYWYRQTLGQGPEFLTYFQNEAQLEKSRLLSDRFSAERPKGSFSTLEIQRTEQGDSAMYLCASSSSDRGTSPLHFGNGTRLTVT.

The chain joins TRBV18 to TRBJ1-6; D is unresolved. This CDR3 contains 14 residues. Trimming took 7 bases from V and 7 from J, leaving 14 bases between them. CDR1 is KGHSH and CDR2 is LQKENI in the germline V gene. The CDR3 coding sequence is TGTGCCAGCTTATTGACCTTTAAGAATTCACCCCTCCACTTT. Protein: CASLLTFKNSPLHF.

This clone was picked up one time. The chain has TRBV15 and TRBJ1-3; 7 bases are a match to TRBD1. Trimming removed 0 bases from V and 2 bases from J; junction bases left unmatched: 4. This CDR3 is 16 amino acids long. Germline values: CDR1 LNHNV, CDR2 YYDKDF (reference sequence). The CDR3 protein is CATSRDSTGAGNTIYF. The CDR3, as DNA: TGTGCCACCAGCAGAGATAGTACAGGGGCTGGAAACACCATATATTTT.

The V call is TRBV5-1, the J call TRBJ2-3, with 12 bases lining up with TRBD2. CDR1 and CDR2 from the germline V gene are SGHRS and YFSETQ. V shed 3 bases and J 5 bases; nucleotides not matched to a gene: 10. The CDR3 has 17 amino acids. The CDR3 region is CASSSGTSGLRGDTQYF. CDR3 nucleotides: TGCGCCAGCAGCTCCGGGACTAGCGGGCTTCGAGGAGATACGCAGTATTTT.

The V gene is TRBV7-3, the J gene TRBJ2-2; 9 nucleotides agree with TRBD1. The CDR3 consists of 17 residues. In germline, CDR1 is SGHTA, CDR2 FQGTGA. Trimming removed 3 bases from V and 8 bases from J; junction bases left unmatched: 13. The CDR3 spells CASSFPTGQGSEGELFF. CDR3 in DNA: TGTGCCAGCAGCTTTCCTACGGGACAGGGCTCCGAGGGGGAGCTGTTTTTT.

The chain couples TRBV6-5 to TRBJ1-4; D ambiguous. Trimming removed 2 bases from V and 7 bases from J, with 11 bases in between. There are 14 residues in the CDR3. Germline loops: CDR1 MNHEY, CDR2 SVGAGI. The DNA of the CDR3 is TGTGCCAGCAGTTACGGCCCGGGTGGTGAAAAACTGTTTTTT. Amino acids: CASSYGPGGEKLFF.